A selection of T cell receptor beta chains follows, all from one sample in a study of cytomegalovirus exposure and HLA in healthy donors. Libraries were prepared by immunoSEQ multiplex PCR; TCRdb keeps only in-frame clonotypes and omits some of them. The table records 100,000 to 150,000 clones, roughly 15% of them present only once. The material sequenced was PBMCs. The receptors were sampled from a female donor in good health and CMV-seropositive. Both conserved end residues are part of each CDR3. The order of the fields is V gene, J gene, clone size, D gene, CDR3 protein, CDR3 DNA. The D gene is left open where the match is weak. Size is omitted from some rows. Given values are once, few, many or a class for expanded clones.

V: TRBV18
J: TRBJ1-4
size: NA
D: NA
CDR3: CASSPRENEKLFF
DNA: TGTGCCAGCTCACCTCGGGAAAATGAAAAACTGTTTTTT

V: TRBV11-2
J: TRBJ1-5
size: few
D: NA
CDR3: CASSRHANQPQHF
DNA: TGTGCCAGCAGTCGACACGCGAATCAGCCCCAGCATTTT

V: TRBV7-9
J: TRBJ2-2
size: few
D: NA
CDR3: CASTLPPTGELFF
DNA: TGTGCCAGCACCCTCCCCCCTACCGGGGAGCTGTTTTTT

V: TRBV4-1
J: TRBJ2-1
size: NA
D: TRBD2
CDR3: CASSQASGTYNEQFF
DNA: TGCGCCAGCAGCCAAGCTAGCGGGACCTACAATGAGCAGTTCTTC

V: TRBV5-1
J: TRBJ2-7
size: NA
D: NA
CDR3: CASSLIPGQSGEQYF
DNA: TGCGCCAGCAGCTTAATACCGGGACAGAGCGGGGAGCAGTACTTC

V: TRBV27
J: TRBJ1-5
size: NA
D: NA
CDR3: CASSLSFDRINQPQHF
DNA: TGTGCCAGCAGTTTATCATTTGACAGGATAAATCAGCCCCAGCATTTT

V: TRBV14
J: TRBJ2-1
size: NA
D: TRBD2
CDR3: CASSQGLAAEQFF
DNA: TGTGCCAGCAGCCAAGGACTAGCAGCTGAGCAGTTCTTC

V: TRBV4-3
J: TRBJ2-5
size: few
D: TRBD1
CDR3: CASSLFRQGVWTQYF
DNA: TGCGCCAGCAGCCTATTTCGACAGGGGGTATGGACCCAGTACTTC

V: TRBV30
J: TRBJ2-1
size: NA
D: NA
CDR3: CAWSVLKTYNEQFF
DNA: TGTGCCTGGAGTGTACTCAAAACTTACAATGAGCAGTTCTTC

V: TRBV4-3
J: TRBJ2-1
size: few
D: NA
CDR3: CASSQIEAGEQFF
DNA: TGCGCCAGCAGCCAAATTGAAGCGGGTGAGCAGTTCTTC

V: TRBV19
J: TRBJ2-5
size: NA
D: TRBD1
CDR3: CASSADRDQETQYF
DNA: TGTGCCAGTAGTGCAGACAGGGACCAAGAGACCCAGTACTTC

V: TRBV7-3
J: TRBJ2-7
size: few
D: TRBD1
CDR3: CASSAGTGVVEQYF
DNA: TGTGCCAGCAGCGCCGGGACAGGGGTGGTGGAGCAGTACTTC

V: TRBV27
J: TRBJ2-7
size: few
D: NA
CDR3: CASSFGSPYEQYF
DNA: TGTGCCAGCAGTTTTGGTAGCCCCTACGAGCAGTACTTC

V: TRBV4-2
J: TRBJ2-3
size: NA
D: NA
CDR3: CASSQDLARTDTQYF
DNA: TGTGCCAGCAGCCAAGATCTAGCGAGGACAGATACGCAGTATTTT

V: TRBV4-2
J: TRBJ2-2
size: NA
D: TRBD2
CDR3: CASSQGGSGGRGTGELFF
DNA: TGTGCCAGCAGCCAAGGGGGTAGCGGGGGCCGGGGAACCGGGGAGCTGTTTTTT

V: TRBV6-1
J: TRBJ2-5
size: once
D: TRBD2
CDR3: CASISGGDQETQYF
DNA: TGTGCCAGCATTAGCGGGGGGGATCAAGAGACCCAGTACTTC